This T cell receptor (beta chain) comes out of a study of blood T cell repertoires in COVID-19. Clones were sequenced by immunoSEQ multiplex PCR, and TCRdb holds only the in-frame ones, with some missing. Of over 150,000 clones listed, 80% to 85% are singletons. V lost 7 bases, J lost 5 bases, and 14 bases lay in between. Germline V CDR1 and CDR2: SNHLY, FYNNEI. The CDR3 contains 13 residues. The recovered donors of Cohort 3 showed two negative PCRs, clearance, or symptom resolution. The source material was PBMCs or T cells enriched from blood (not recorded which). This TCR was sampled from a man in his forties or fifties who had recovered from COVID-19. V usage is TRBV2 and J usage is TRBJ1-1; D perhaps matches TRBD1 (5 bases). In DNA, the CDR3 is TGTGCCAGCACTGGGGCAGGGCTGACTGAAGCTTTCTTT. It specifies CASTGAGLTEAFF.